This section outlines one TCR beta chain sequence together with its context. The antigen it binds to is not known. The sample holds no much larger clone one base away, and base qualities are not on file. The data are from a study of cytomegalovirus exposure and HLA in healthy donors (dated by TCRdb to about 2017). Some background on the complete study: In an earlier analysis of 450 to 750 of the donors, about 260 Gb of sequence data and 100 million or so unique TCR beta sequences from 180 million or so T cells were reported. Donor age, sex, ethnicity and CMV serostatus were compiled alongside the repertoire data. Genome-wide SNP genotypes for about 65% of the roughly 700 donors were used in a later genetic analysis, which treated that subset as a discovery cohort. Typing coverage differed by locus: A, B, C, DRB1 and DQB1 were typed in roughly 620-640 donors, DQA1 in about 500, DPA1 in approximately 600, and DPB1 in approximately 450. Rather than drawing on any new phenotypic data, the later analysis identified candidate immune exposures from TCR beta sequences and the way those sequences occurred across donors. Both class I and class II loci were covered by HLA typing, at four-digit resolution. Among some 400 genotyped donors of the cohort, an average of approximately 230,000 unique TCR beta nucleotide sequences were sequenced per donor, roughly a sixth of them non-productive. An early release that covered around 590 HLA-typed donors contained around 300 gigabases of sequencing data and some 87 million unique TCR sequences. The genetic ancestry cluster associated with self-reported Caucasian donors included over 65% of the approximately 430 genotyped donors. In an earlier analysis of a few hundred of the donors, high-throughput TCR beta sequencing was used to judge whether each TCR beta V gene segment behaved as functional or pseudogenic. The study was designed to test whether signatures of past pathogen exposure could be identified by cataloging public T cell receptors. A few DR-DQ haplotypes were treated as single units for association and clustering because of strong linkage in the cohort. The T cell repertoires of 550 to 850 subjects were profiled by immunosequencing and related to cytomegalovirus serostatus. A separate validation cohort of over 95 different subjects was used in addition to the 666-subject first cohort. In a later analysis, previously published TCR beta repertoires from several hundred donors were re-analyzed and high-resolution HLA genotyping was added so that TCR occurrence patterns could be studied. Every repertoire in the discovery cohort had been generated on one and the same sequencing platform. To predict cytomegalovirus infection status, the study brought together high-throughput TCR immunosequencing, statistical association of individual TCRs with disease status, and machine learning.

The protocol used for the library was the immunoSEQ multiplex PCR assay. For the multiplex PCR, a mixture combining 60 forward primers for TCR Vbeta segments and 13 reverse primers for TCR Jbeta segments was used. A multiplex PCR assay on genomic DNA amplified the CDR3 region of rearranged TCR beta genes. Amplified TCR beta libraries were sequenced as 87-base-pair reads on the Illumina HiSeq System. Processing in the source paper ran as follows. Across the 640 or so repertoires, a later analysis counted 75 million to 90 million unique TCR beta chains, roughly 11 million of which were shared by at least two donors. To remove PCR and sequencing errors, raw reads were error-corrected and collapsed into unique sequences using a nearest-neighbor algorithm that merged closely related sequences. CDR3 sequences were aligned to IMGT reference sequences to assign V, D and J gene segments. For a sequence to be retained, at least a six-nucleotide match to both a V gene segment and a J gene segment was required. Rearrangements were called productive when the CDR3 lacked stop codons and stayed in frame with V and J; all others were non-productive. Following IMGT convention, CDR3 was defined as the stretch from the second conserved V-encoded cysteine to the conserved J-encoded phenylalanine. The earlier analysis of 500 to 750 of the donors excluded any sequence lacking an unambiguous match to a single V gene segment. An earlier analysis of a few hundred of the donors called V segments functional above 56.7% productive rearrangements and segregating when the between-donor standard deviation exceeded 5%. A statistical classification framework was developed to diagnose cytomegalovirus status using the catalog of TCR beta chain sequences. In a later analysis, V and J genes were assigned by comparing TCR nucleotide sequences against IMGT/GENE-DB human TR gene sequences. In a later analysis, CDR3 sequences and most-parsimonious VDJ recombination scenarios were assigned using the TCRdist pipeline. A later analysis defined each TCR beta chain by its CDR3 amino acid sequence plus V-gene family, and excluded reads lacking a unique V-gene family. To address suspected cross-contamination and a sequencing artifact, a later analysis removed a few hundred highly shared, low-generation-probability nucleotide sequences. In a later analysis, a clonal expansion index was calculated for each public chain from normalized within-repertoire ranks of inferred template counts. Generation probabilities in a later analysis came from a VDJ recombination model fitted to out-of-frame rearrangements, and those results were checked against IGoR. Hypergeometric tests were used in a later analysis to score TCR-TCR, TCR-HLA and TCR-CMV co-occurrence, with a repertoire-size bias correction applied to the TCR pairs. In a later analysis, false discovery rates were estimated by permuting HLA or CMV assignments 20 times. In a later analysis, co-occurring TCRs were grouped using DBSCAN, and TCRdist sequence similarity was added for clustering within HLA-allele-positive subsets. For co-occurrence clustering, repertoires with fewer than 30,000 or more than 120,000 public chains were excluded, along with 5 or 6 repertoires with anomalous nucleotide sharing. What TCRdb holds here is the immuneACCESS table cut down to in-frame rearrangements. Part of the clones is not present; checked against another copy, under half of the missing clones reflect an unresolved V gene, and the others are unexplained. V and J calls and clone size come straight from that table; D and trimming were deduced from the DNA. This sample has around 80,000 clones in its table, and under 80% of those were observed once. Together, the top ten hold roughly 1.7% of the sample.

What the work shows at the level of the full study, not this receptor alone: An earlier analysis of roughly 570 of the donors showed that most TCR beta V segments appeared in productive rearrangements either about 87% or about 30% of the time, which broadly matched IMGT annotations. Several of the top co-occurrence clusters appeared to be linked to parvovirus B19, influenza, CMV and Epstein-Barr virus, according to a later analysis. The authors suggested that the approach could potentially be generalized to other disease states and immunological phenotypes. Cytomegalovirus status was reported to be diagnosed by the classifier with high specificity and sensitivity in both the original and validation cohorts. In a later genetic analysis, fewer N-insertions in productive TCRs were reported among donors in an Asian-associated ancestry cluster than the approximately 670-donor mean. Because HLA typing was unavailable for some donors at each locus, only the typed subset was used in association tests. Linkage disequilibrium might explain the correlated functional status among segregating V segments, but an unknown experimental factor could not be ruled out. For the cohort, immune exposure information was limited to CMV serostatus. A later genetic analysis associated a missense DCLRE1C variant with V-gene and J-gene trimming of TCR beta chains, and an independent cohort replicated the association. In the study, approximately 160 TCR beta chains were listed as associated with cytomegalovirus. In a later analysis, HLA-associated TCR beta chains were found to be more clonally expanded and to have lower generation probabilities than equally common non-associated chains. According to a later analysis, most CMV-associated TCR beta chains appeared to be HLA-restricted, and the HLA associations seemed to be driven largely by CMV exposure. In vitro tests confirmed that a few of the cytomegalovirus-associated TCR beta chains recognize cytomegalovirus antigens. The sequencing pipeline was judged likely to have produced a cluster of highly shared sequence variants as a technical artifact. Sequencing depth was assumed to be roughly uniform across donors in the presence/absence analyses, though that assumption may not hold. Specific HLA alleles were associated with around 18,000 TCR beta sequences at a false discovery rate of 0.05 in a later analysis. This cohort had only TCR beta chains sequenced, and the lack of alpha or paired-chain data limited which features could be detected. The earlier analysis of about 600 of the donors excluded approximately 15 rarely observed V segments, including chromosome 9 orphons, because counts were too low. When HLA alleles, especially DR and DQ, strongly co-occurred, TCR associations were difficult to assign to individual alleles. In a later analysis, the rate of TCR association differed among HLA loci, with DRB1 alleles having the most associated TCRs and HLA-C alleles having the fewest. A further reported finding was that TCR beta sequences accurately predicted the HLA-A and HLA-B alleles for most subjects in the first cohort. While some public TCRs were present in many individuals, most TCR sequences turned up only very rarely across donors.

In total, over 600 healthy bone marrow donors made up the cohort. At the time of sampling, every cohort member was nominally healthy, though immune exposures that went unrecorded were likely present. The donor was CMV seronegative and belonged to the group of 350 to 400 seronegative cohort members. Every donor gave a peripheral blood sample, and the peripheral blood mononuclear cells from that sample were used for TCR beta sequencing. Genomic DNA was extracted from the blood cell samples with the Qiagen DNeasy Blood Extraction Kit. The specimen sequenced was PBMCs. This receptor was taken from a man aged 40-49 years in good health and CMV-seronegative.

The CDR3 protein: CASSPRQGAIWNYGYTF. The bases are TGTGCCAGCAGTCCCAGACAGGGGGCCATTTGGAACTATGGCTACACCTTC. This sequence uses TRBV27 and TRBJ1-2; 10 nucleotides in the junction match TRBD1. The CDR3 holds 17 amino acids from the cysteine to the phenylalanine. The only DNA kept is the CDR3, 51 bases in frame from the first base. The V end gives up 5 bases and the J end 2 bases, leaving 11 bases in the junction not matched to a gene. CDR1 and CDR2, per the germline V gene (reference sequence), are MNHEY and SMNVEV.